This TCR beta chain originates from a study of cytomegalovirus exposure and HLA in healthy donors. Study summary: Earlier sequencing of about 200 million T cells yielded fewer than 140 million unique TCR beta sequences. Study conclusions and caveats: In an earlier analysis, most TCR beta V segments were productive about 87% or about 30% of the time. HLA alleles were associated with roughly 17,000 TCR beta sequences in a later analysis at 0.05 false discovery rate.

The PCR used 60 Vbeta and 13 Jbeta primers. Original handling: Later reanalysis found 75 million to 95 million unique TCR beta chains, around 10 million of them shared. The repertoire was sequenced with immunoSEQ multiplex PCR; TCRdb's copy has only in-frame clones and lacks some. V, J and clone size derive from that table, while D and trimming were established from the DNA sequence. The data contain some 110,000 clones, about four fifths of them singletons. The CDR3 consists of 16 residues. Per the germline V gene, CDR1 is SGHNT and CDR2 is YYREEE (reference sequence). V trimming: 4 bases; J trimming: 5 bases; junction bases outside the gene matches: 12. This clone appeared once. Its antigen is unknown.

The chain couples TRBV5-4 to TRBJ2-7; 10 positions agree with TRBD2. The sequencing sample was made of PBMCs. The TCR comes from a man younger than 40 in good health and CMV-seronegative. The DNA for the CDR3 is TGTGCCAGCAGCCGGGCAGGAGCGGGGGGGGTCAACGAGCAGTACTTC. Residues: CASSRAGAGGVNEQYF.